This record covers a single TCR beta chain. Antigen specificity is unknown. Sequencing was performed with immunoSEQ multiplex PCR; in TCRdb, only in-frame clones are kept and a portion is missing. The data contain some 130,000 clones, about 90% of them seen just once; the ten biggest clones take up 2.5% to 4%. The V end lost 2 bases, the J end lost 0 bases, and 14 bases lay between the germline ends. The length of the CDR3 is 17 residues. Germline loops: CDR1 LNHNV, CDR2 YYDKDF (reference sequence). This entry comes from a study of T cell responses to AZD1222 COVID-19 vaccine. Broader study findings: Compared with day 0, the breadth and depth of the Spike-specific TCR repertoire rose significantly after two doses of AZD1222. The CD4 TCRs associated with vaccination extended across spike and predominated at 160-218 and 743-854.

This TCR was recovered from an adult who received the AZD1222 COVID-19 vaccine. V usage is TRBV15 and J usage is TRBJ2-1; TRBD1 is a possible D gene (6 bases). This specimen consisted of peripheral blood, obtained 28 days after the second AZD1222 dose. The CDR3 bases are TGTGCCACCAGCAGAATCCCGGGACAAATCTCCTACAATGAGCAGTTCTTC. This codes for CATSRIPGQISYNEQFF.